This section outlines one T cell receptor (beta chain) sequence together with its context. This record comes from a study of PD-1 blockade in classical Hodgkin lymphoma. Time point given: cycle 4 day 1 (C4D1), after five to seven weeks of nivolumab. With no exception, relapse followed autologous stem cell transplantation in all patients, and brentuximab vedotin exposure varied. Method: immunoSEQ multiplex PCR; TCRdb's copy keeps in-frame clones and lacks some. Found here are tens of thousands of clones, approximately 83% of them singletons; the top ten hold 15% to 20%. V was trimmed by 5 bases and J by 2 bases, leaving 9 bases between them. The CDR3 is made up of 13 amino acids. The V gene's germline CDR1 is SNHLY and CDR2 FYNNEI.

Material: peripheral blood mononuclear cells (PBMCs), obtained before the fourth cycle of nivolumab. The receptor's source is a human donor with classical Hodgkin lymphoma. This rearrangement joins TRBV2 to TRBJ2-5; D gene ambiguous. This CDR3 is CASSFARQETQYF. The CDR3 DNA reads as TGTGCCAGCAGTTTCGCCAGGCAAGAGACCCAGTACTTC.